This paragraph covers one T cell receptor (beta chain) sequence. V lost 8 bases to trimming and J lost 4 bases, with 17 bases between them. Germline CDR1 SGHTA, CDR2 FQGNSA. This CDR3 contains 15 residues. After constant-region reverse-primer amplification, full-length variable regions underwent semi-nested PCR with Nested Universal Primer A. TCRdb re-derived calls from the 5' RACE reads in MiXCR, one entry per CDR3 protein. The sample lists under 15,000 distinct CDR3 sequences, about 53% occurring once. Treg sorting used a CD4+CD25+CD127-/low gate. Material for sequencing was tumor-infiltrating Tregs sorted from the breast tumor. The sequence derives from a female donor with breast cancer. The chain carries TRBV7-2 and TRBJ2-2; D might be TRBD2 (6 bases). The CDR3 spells CASGMGSAGTGELFF. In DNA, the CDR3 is TGTGCCAGCGGAATGGGCTCAGCGGGCACCGGGGAGCTGTTTTTT.